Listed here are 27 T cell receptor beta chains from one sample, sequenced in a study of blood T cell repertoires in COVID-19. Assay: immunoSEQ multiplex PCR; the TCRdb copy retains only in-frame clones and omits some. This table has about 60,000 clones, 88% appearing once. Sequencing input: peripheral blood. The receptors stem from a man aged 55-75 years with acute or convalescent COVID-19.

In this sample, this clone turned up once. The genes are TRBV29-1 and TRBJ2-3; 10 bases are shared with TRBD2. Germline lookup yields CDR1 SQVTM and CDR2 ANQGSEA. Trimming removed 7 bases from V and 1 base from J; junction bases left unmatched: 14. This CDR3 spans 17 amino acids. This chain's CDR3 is CSGSGLAGEGGTDTQYF. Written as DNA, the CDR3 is TGCAGCGGATCCGGGCTAGCGGGAGAGGGGGGCACAGATACGCAGTATTTT.

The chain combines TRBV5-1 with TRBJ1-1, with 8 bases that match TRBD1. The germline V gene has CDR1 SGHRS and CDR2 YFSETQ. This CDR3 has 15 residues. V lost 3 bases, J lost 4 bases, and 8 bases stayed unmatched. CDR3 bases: TGCGCCAGCAGCTCCGGACAGGGCTGGGGCACTGAAGCTTTCTTT. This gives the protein CASSSGQGWGTEAFF. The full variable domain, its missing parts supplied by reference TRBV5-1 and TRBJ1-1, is KAGVTQTPRYLIKTRGQQVTLSCSPISGHRSVSWYQQTPGQGLQFLFEYFSETQRNKGNFPGRFSGRQFSNSRSEMNVSTLELGDSALYLCASSSGQGWGTEAFFGQGTRLTVV.

The CDR3: CASSPGNNSPLHF. CDR3 nucleotide sequence: TGTGCCAGCAGTCCGGGTAATAATTCACCCCTCCACTTT. The J gene is TRBJ1-6, the V gene TRBV28; no clear D gene. The CDR3 spans 13 residues. Germline V CDR1 and CDR2: MDHEN, SYDVKM. V was trimmed by 5 bases and J by 5 bases, leaving 7 bases between them. Looking up the rest from reference TRBV28 and TRBJ1-6 gives the full variable domain: DVKVTQSSRYLVKRTGEKVFLECVQDMDHENMFWYRQDPGLGLRLIYFSYDVKMKEKGDIPEGYSVSREKKERFSLILESASTNQTSMYLCASSPGNNSPLHFGNGTRLTVT.

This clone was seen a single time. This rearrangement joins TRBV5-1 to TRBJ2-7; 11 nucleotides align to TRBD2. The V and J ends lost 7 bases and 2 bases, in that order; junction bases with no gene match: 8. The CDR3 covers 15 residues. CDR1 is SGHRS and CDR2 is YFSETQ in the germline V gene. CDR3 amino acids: CASARGTSGAYEQYF. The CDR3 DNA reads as TGCGCCAGCGCGCGAGGGACTAGCGGCGCCTACGAGCAGTACTTC.

The CDR3, as DNA: TGTGCCAGCAGCTTAGGAGCCCACGAGCAGTACTTC. Translating gives CASSLGAHEQYF. The chain recombines TRBV11-2 with TRBJ2-7; D ambiguous. CDR1 and CDR2 (germline): SGHAT, FQNNGV. The CDR3 loop spans 12 amino acids. Deletions cut 1 base from V and 5 bases from J, with 6 bases between.

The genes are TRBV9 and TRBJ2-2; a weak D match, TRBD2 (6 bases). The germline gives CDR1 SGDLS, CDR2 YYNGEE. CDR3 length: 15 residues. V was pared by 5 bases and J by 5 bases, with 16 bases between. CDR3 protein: CASRAGAEGTGELFF. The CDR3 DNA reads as TGTGCCAGCAGGGCCGGGGCGGAGGGGACCGGGGAGCTGTTTTTT. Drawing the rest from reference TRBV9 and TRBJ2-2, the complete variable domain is DSGVTQTPKHLITATGQRVTLRCSPRSGDLSVYWYQQSLDQGLQFLIQYYNGEERAKGNILERFSAQQFPDLHSELNLSSLELGDSALYFCASRAGAEGTGELFFGEGSRLTVL.

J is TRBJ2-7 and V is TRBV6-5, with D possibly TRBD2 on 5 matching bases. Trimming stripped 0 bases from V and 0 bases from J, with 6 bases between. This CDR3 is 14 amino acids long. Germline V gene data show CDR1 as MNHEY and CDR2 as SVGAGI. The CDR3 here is CASSYSRASYEQYF. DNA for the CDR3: TGTGCCAGCAGTTACTCGAGGGCCTCCTACGAGCAGTACTTC.

The CDR3 nucleotides are TGTGCCAGCAGATTTCCAACAGCGAACACTGAAGCTTTCTTT. This encodes CASRFPTANTEAFF. The chain is built from TRBV7-2 and TRBJ1-1, with D unclear. The CDR3 totals 14 residues. The V and J ends lost 6 bases and 1 base respectively, with 12 bases between them. CDR1 is SGHTA, CDR2 FQGNSA, per germline.

In DNA, the CDR3 is TGTGCCAGCAGCGTAGGCGCGGCGGGTGAGCAGTTCTTC. It translates to CASSVGAAGEQFF. The chain combines TRBV9 with TRBJ2-1; D might be TRBD2 (5 bases). Germline-derived CDR1 and CDR2 are SGDLS and YYNGEE. The germline V and J ends were trimmed by 0 bases and 9 bases, with 10 bases remaining between them. The CDR3 runs to 13 residues.

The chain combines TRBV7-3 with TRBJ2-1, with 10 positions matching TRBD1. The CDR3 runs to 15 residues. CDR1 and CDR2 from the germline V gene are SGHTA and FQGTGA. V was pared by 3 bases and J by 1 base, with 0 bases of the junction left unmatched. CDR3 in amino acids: CASSLDRGSYNEQFF. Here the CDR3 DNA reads TGTGCCAGCAGCTTGGACAGGGGGTCCTACAATGAGCAGTTCTTC.

CDR3: CASRPENSGGAGANVLTF. In DNA form, the CDR3 reads TGTGCCAGCAGACCCGAGAATTCAGGGGGCGCCGGGGCCAACGTCCTGACTTTC. This chain joins TRBV28 and TRBJ2-6, with 8 positions matching TRBD1. CDR1 and CDR2 (germline): MDHEN, SYDVKM. The CDR3 has 18 amino acids. J was trimmed by 4 bases and V by 6 bases; bases with no gene match: 14.

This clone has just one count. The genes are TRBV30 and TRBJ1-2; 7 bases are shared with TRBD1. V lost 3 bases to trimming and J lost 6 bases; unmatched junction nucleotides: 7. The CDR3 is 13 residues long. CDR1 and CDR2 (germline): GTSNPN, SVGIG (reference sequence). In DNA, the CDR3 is TGTGCCTGGAGCCCGACAGGGTTGAATGGCTACACCTTC. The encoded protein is CAWSPTGLNGYTF.

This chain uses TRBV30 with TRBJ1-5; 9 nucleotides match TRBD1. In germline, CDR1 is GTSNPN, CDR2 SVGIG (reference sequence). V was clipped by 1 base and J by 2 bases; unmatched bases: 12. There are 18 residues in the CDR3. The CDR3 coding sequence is TGTGCCTGGAGTGGGGACAGGGTAGGACAGGGCGGCAATCAGCCCCAGCATTTT. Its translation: CAWSGDRVGQGGNQPQHF.

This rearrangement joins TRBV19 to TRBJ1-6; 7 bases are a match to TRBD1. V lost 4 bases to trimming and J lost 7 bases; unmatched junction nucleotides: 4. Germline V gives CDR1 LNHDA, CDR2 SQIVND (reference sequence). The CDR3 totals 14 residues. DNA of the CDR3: TGTGCCAGTAGTACCCAGACAGGGAATTCACCCCTCCACTTT. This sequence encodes CASSTQTGNSPLHF.

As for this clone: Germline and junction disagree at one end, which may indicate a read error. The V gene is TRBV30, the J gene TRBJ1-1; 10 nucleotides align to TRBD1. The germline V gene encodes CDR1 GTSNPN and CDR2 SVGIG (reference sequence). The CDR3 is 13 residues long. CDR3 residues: CAGSRDRGTEAFF. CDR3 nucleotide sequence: TGTGCCGGGAGCCGGGACAGGGGAACTGAAGCTTTCTTT.

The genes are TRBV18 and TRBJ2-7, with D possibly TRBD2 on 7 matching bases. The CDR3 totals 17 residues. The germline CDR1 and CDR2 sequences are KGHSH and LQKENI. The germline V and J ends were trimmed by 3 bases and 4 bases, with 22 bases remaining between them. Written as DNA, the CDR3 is TGTGCCAGCTCACCGGTTCTAGCGAGGGGGGGAAGATACGAGCAGTACTTC. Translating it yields CASSPVLARGGRYEQYF.

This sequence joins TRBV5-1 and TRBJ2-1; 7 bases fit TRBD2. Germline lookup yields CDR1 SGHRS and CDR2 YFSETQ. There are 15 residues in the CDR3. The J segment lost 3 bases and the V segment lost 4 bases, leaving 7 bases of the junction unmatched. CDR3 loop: CASSLPSGNYNEQFF. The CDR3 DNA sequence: TGCGCCAGCAGCCTCCCCAGCGGGAACTACAATGAGCAGTTCTTC. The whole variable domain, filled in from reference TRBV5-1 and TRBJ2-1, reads KAGVTQTPRYLIKTRGQQVTLSCSPISGHRSVSWYQQTPGQGLQFLFEYFSETQRNKGNFPGRFSGRQFSNSRSEMNVSTLELGDSALYLCASSLPSGNYNEQFFGPGTRLTVL.

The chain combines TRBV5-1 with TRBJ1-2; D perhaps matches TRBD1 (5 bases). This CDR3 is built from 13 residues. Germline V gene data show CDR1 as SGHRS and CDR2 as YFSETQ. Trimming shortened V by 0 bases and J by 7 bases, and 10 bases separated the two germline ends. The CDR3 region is CASSLESTAGYTF. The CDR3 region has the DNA TGCGCCAGCAGCTTGGAATCGACAGCTGGCTACACCTTC.

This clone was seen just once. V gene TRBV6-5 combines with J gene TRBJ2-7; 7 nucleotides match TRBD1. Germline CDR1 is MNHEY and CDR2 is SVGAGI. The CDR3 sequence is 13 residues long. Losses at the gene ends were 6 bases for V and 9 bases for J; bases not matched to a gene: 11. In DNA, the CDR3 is TGTGCCAGCAGCCCCGGACAGGCTAGAGGGCAGTACTTC. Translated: CASSPGQARGQYF.

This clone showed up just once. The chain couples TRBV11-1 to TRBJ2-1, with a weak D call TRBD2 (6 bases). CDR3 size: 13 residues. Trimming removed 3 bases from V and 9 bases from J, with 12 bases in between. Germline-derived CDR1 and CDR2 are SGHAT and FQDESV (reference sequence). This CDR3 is CASSFSGVGEQFF. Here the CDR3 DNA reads TGTGCCAGCAGCTTTTCGGGGGTAGGTGAGCAGTTCTTC.

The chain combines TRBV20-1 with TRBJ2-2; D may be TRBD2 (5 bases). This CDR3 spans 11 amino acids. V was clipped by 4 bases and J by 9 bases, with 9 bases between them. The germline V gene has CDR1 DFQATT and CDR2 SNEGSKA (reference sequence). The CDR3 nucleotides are TGCAGTGCTAAATGGAGGAGGGAGCTGTTTTTT. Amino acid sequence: CSAKWRRELFF.

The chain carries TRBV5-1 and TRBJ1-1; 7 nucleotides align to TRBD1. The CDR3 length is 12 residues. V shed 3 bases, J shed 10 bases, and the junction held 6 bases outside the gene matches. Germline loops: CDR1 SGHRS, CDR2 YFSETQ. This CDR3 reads CASSSGQSLAFF. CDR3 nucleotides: TGCGCCAGCAGCTCGGGACAGAGCCTAGCTTTCTTT. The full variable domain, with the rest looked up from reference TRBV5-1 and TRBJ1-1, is KAGVTQTPRYLIKTRGQQVTLSCSPISGHRSVSWYQQTPGQGLQFLFEYFSETQRNKGNFPGRFSGRQFSNSRSEMNVSTLELGDSALYLCASSSGQSLAFFGQGTRLTVV.

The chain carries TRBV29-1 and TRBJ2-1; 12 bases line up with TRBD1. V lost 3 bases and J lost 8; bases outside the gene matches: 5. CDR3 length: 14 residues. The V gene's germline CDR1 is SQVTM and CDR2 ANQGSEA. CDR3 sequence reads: CSVDGTGGSDEQFF. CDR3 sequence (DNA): TGCAGCGTTGACGGGACAGGGGGCTCGGATGAGCAGTTCTTC.

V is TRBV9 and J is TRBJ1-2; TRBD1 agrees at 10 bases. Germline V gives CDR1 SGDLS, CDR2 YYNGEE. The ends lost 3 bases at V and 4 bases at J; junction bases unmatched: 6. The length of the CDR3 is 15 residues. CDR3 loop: CASSAGDRGLYGYTF. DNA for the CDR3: TGTGCCAGCAGCGCCGGAGACAGGGGGCTCTATGGCTACACCTTC.

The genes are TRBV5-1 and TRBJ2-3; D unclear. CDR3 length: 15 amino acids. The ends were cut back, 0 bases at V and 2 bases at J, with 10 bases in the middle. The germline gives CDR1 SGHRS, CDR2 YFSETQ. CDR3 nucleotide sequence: TGCGCCAGCAGCTTGGGTAGCTTGGACACAGATACGCAGTATTTT. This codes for CASSLGSLDTDTQYF.

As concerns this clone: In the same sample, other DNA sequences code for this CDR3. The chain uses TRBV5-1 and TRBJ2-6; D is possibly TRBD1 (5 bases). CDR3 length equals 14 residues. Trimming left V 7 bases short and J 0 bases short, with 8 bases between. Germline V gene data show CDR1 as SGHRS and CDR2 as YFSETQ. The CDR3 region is CASGDSSGANVLTF. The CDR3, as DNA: TGCGCCAGCGGCGACAGCTCTGGGGCCAACGTCCTGACTTTC.

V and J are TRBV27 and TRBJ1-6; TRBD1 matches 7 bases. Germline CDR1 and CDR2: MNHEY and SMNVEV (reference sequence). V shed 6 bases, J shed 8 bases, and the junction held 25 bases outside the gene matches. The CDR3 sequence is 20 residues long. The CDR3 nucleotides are TGTGCCAGCAGAACCTACCTCAGGGGGGCAAGGGGAGGTGAAGATTCACCCCTCCACTTT. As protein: CASRTYLRGARGGEDSPLHF.